These 11 T cell receptor beta chains came from one sample sequenced in a study of T and B cells in COVID-19 patients. TRB was amplified from about 260-540 ng of blood genomic DNA. BIOMED2 TRB-A/B primer pools were used in multiplex TRB PCR. TCRdb passed the multiplex PCR reads through MiXCR, listing each CDR3 protein once. Of 1,200 to 1,500 distinct CDR3 sequences in the sample, approximately 24% were seen once. Sequencing input: blood. The receptors were sampled from a human donor with active COVID-19.

This clonotype is medium-sized in the sample. J is TRBJ1-5 and V is TRBV15; 9 nucleotides align to TRBD1. Germline CDR1 and CDR2: LNHNV and YYDKDF (reference sequence). J lost 4 bases, V lost 6 bases, and 1 base had no gene match. The CDR3 sequence is 13 residues long. CDR3 residues: CATSGQGNQPQHF. The CDR3 DNA reads TGTGCCACCAGTGGACAGGGGAATCAGCCCCAGCATTTT.

This clonotype was seen a few times. This chain links TRBV5-1 with TRBJ2-2; D is undetermined. The CDR3 consists of 14 residues. Germline V gene data show CDR1 as SGHRS and CDR2 as YFSETQ. V lost 1 base, J lost 1 base, and 5 bases lay in between. CDR3 in amino acids: CASSLLQNTGELFF. CDR3 DNA: TGCGCCAGCAGCTTGTTACAGAACACCGGGGAGCTGTTTTTT.

Judged by abundance, this clonotype is medium-sized. The V call is TRBV5-4, the J call TRBJ2-3; no clear D. From germline, CDR1 is SGHNT and CDR2 YYREEE (reference sequence). Trimming pared 0 bases from V and 2 bases from J, leaving 13 bases between. This CDR3 region has 16 residues. CDR3 region: CASSLDLTSSTDTQYF. In DNA form, the CDR3 reads TGTGCCAGCAGCTTGGACCTCACCTCGTCCACAGATACGCAGTATTTT.

This clonotype is termed medium-sized. V usage is TRBV13 and J usage is TRBJ1-3; 7 nucleotides agree with TRBD1. The junction had 9 bases not matched to a gene; V was cut back by 1 base and J by 0 bases. Germline V lookup: CDR1 PRHDT, CDR2 FYEKMQ (reference sequence). The CDR3 length is 18 residues. The CDR3 spells CASSLEGADQSSGNTIYF. CDR3 nucleotide sequence: TGTGCCAGCAGCTTAGAGGGGGCAGACCAATCCTCTGGAAACACCATATATTTT.

By proportion, this clonotype is large. CDR3 loop: CSATGPNFQGYTF. CDR3 DNA: TGCAGCGCCACCGGCCCAAACTTCCAGGGCTACACCTTC. This chain connects TRBV29-1 to TRBJ1-2; D is unresolved. The CDR3 totals 13 residues. Trimming left V 7 bases short and J 8 bases short, with 20 bases between. Germline V gene sequence: CDR1 SQVTM, CDR2 ANQGSEA.

The table lists this clonotype with a few counts. The chain carries TRBV7-9 and TRBJ2-1, with D perhaps TRBD2 (5 bases). V shed 5 bases and J shed 5 bases, with 16 bases lying between them. The CDR3 spans 15 residues. Looked up from germline, CDR1 is SEHNR and CDR2 is FQNEAQ (reference sequence). The DNA of the CDR3 is TGTGCCAGCAGCCCTCCGCGTGGACTGGACAATGAGCAGTTCTTC. This sequence encodes CASSPPRGLDNEQFF. Full variable domain (rest looked up from reference TRBV7-9 and TRBJ2-1): DTGVSQNPRHKITKRGQNVTFRCDPISEHNRLYWYRQTLGQGPEFLTYFQNEAQLEKSRLLSDRFSAERPKGSFSTLEIQRTEQGDSAMYLCASSPPRGLDNEQFFGPGTRLTVL.

CDR3 sequence: CASSGSGGTYNEQFF. DNA of the CDR3: TGTGCCAGCAGCGGTAGCGGGGGGACCTACAATGAGCAGTTCTTC. This chain links TRBV6-4 with TRBJ2-1; 10 nucleotides agree with TRBD2. Germline V gene sequence: CDR1 MRHNA, CDR2 SNTAGT. The CDR3 contains 15 residues. Unmatched junction bases numbered 4, after V lost 6 bases and J lost 2 bases.

This clonotype is judged large (0.1 to 1%). This rearrangement joins TRBV19 to TRBJ2-6; D is unclear. Germline V gene data show CDR1 as LNHDA and CDR2 as SQIVND (reference sequence). Between the trimmed V and J ends, which lost 5 bases and 0 bases, there was a span of 17 bases. The CDR3 covers 18 residues. The CDR3 DNA sequence: TGTGCCAGTAGTTCCGGTCAGGCAGGCCTCTCTGGGGCCAACGTCCTGACTTTC. Translated: CASSSGQAGLSGANVLTF. Filled out from reference TRBV19 and TRBJ2-6, the complete variable domain reads DGGITQSPKYLFRKEGQNVTLSCEQNLNHDAMYWYRQDPGQGLRLIYYSQIVNDFQKGDIAEGYSVSREKKESFPLTVTSAQKNPTAFYLCASSSGQAGLSGANVLTFGAGSRLTVL.

The chain recombines TRBV5-6 with TRBJ2-7; D tentatively reads TRBD1 or TRBD2 (5 bases each). The CDR3 totals 14 residues. The germline gives CDR1 SGHDT, CDR2 YYEEEE. V lost 0 bases, J lost 3 bases, and 10 bases lay in between. The CDR3 region is CASSLGGVSYEQYF. CDR3 nucleotides: TGTGCCAGCAGCTTGGGAGGGGTAAGCTACGAGCAGTACTTC.

Relative to its sample, this clonotype is large. This rearrangement joins TRBV19 to TRBJ2-3; D ambiguous. CDR3 size: 12 residues. The germline CDR1 and CDR2 sequences are LNHDA and SQIVND (reference sequence). Trimming stripped 9 bases from V and 1 base from J, with 8 bases between. CDR3 in amino acids: CASQRGTDTQYF. For the CDR3, the DNA is TGTGCCAGCCAGCGTGGCACAGATACGCAGTATTTT.

By share of the sample, this clonotype is large. The V call is TRBV6-6, the J call TRBJ2-7; the match to TRBD2 covers 10 bases. There are 16 residues in the CDR3. The germline CDR1 and CDR2 sequences are MNHNY and SVGAGI (reference sequence). V was clipped by 2 bases and J by 7 bases; unmatched bases: 11. The CDR3 DNA sequence: TGTGCCAGCAGTTACGGCCTAGCGGGAGCCGGCGGGGAGCAGTACTTC. This translates into CASSYGLAGAGGEQYF.